This record covers a single T cell receptor (beta chain). Its cognate antigen is unknown. The CDR3 consists of 14 residues. The V and J ends lost 4 bases and 5 bases, in that order; junction bases with no gene match: 7. Germline CDR1 SQVTM, CDR2 ANQGSEA. This sample stems from a study of cytomegalovirus exposure and HLA in healthy donors. Overall study results and limits: Certain indistinguishable V segments, among them TRBV6-2 and TRBV6-3, were excluded. Reportedly, fewer N-insertions than the roughly 700-donor mean appeared in an Asian-associated ancestry cluster in a later analysis. In an earlier analysis, productive rearrangement rates for most beta V segments clustered near 87% or 30%.

It was with 60 Vbeta and 13 Jbeta primers that the PCR ran. TCRdb keeps only in-frame clones here, not all; method: immunoSEQ multiplex PCR. This table has 110,000 or so clones, 82% appearing once. The V and J genes are TRBV29-1 and TRBJ2-5, with TRBD2 matching over 10 bases. What was sequenced was PBMCs. The TCR sequence derives from a woman aged 18-30 years in good health and CMV-seronegative. CDR3 loop: CSVGSSGSGETQYF. The CDR3 DNA sequence: TGCAGCGTTGGATCTAGCGGGAGCGGTGAGACCCAGTACTTC.